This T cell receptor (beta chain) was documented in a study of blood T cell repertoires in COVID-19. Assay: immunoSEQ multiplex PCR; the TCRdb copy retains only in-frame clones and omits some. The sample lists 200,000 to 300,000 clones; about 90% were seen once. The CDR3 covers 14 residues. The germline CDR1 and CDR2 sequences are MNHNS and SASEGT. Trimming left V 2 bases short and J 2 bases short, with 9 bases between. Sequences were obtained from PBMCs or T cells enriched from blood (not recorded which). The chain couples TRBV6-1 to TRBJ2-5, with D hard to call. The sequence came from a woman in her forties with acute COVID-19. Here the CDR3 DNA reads TGTGCCAGCAGTGAAACAGCCCTTCAAGAGACCCAGTACTTC. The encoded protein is CASSETALQETQYF.